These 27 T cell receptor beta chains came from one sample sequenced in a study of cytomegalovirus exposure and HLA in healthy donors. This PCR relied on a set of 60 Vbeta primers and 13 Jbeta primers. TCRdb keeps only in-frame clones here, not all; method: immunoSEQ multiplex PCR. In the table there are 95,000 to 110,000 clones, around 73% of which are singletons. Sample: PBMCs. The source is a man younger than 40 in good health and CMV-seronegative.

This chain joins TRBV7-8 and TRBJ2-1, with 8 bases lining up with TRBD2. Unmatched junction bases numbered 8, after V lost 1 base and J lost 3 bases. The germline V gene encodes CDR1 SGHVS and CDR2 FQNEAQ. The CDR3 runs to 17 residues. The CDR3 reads CASSLETPGLVYNEQFF. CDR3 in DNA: TGTGCCAGCAGCTTAGAAACCCCGGGACTAGTCTACAATGAGCAGTTCTTC.

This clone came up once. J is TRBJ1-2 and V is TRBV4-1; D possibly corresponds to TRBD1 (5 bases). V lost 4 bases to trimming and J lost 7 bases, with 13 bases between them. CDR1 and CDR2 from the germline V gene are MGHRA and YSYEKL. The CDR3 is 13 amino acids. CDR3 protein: CASSPRGGAGYTF. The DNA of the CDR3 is TGCGCCAGCAGCCCCCGGGGGGGTGCTGGCTACACCTTC.

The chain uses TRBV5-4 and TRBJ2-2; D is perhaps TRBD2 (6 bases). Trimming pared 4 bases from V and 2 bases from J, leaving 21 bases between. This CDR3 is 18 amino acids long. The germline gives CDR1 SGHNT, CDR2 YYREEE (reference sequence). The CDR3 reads CASSKGLTGDLNTGELFF. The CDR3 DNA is TGTGCCAGCAGCAAAGGACTAACGGGAGATCTTAACACCGGGGAGCTGTTTTTT.

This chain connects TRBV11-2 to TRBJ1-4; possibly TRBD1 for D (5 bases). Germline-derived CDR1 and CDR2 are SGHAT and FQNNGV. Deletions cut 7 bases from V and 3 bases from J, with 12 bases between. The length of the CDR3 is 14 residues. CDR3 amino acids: CASTLSRANEKLFF. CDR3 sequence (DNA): TGTGCCAGCACCCTATCCAGGGCTAATGAAAAACTGTTTTTT.

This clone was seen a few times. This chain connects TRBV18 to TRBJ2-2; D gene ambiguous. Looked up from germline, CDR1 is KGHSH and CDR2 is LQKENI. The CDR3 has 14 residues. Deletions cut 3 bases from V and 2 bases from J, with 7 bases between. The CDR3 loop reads CASSPAGNTGELFF. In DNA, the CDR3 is TGTGCCAGCTCACCGGCAGGTAACACCGGGGAGCTGTTTTTT.

The CDR3 DNA reads TGTGCCAGTACTCAACAGGGGGCTAGTCACGAGCAGTACTTC. Translated, it gives CASTQQGASHEQYF. The V and J genes are TRBV19 and TRBJ2-7; 9 bases are a match to TRBD1. This CDR3 is built from 14 residues. With V trimmed by 7 bases and J by 5 bases, 9 bases remained unmatched. Per the germline V gene, CDR1 is LNHDA and CDR2 is SQIVND (reference sequence).

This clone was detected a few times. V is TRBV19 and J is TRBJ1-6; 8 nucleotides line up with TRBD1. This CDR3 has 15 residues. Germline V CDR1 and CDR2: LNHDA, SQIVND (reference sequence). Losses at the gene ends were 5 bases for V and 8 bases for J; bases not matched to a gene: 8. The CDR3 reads CASSSTGVGDSPLHF. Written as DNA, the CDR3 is TGTGCCAGTAGTTCGACAGGGGTGGGGGATTCACCCCTCCACTTT. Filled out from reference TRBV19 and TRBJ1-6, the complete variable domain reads DGGITQSPKYLFRKEGQNVTLSCEQNLNHDAMYWYRQDPGQGLRLIYYSQIVNDFQKGDIAEGYSVSREKKESFPLTVTSAQKNPTAFYLCASSSTGVGDSPLHFGNGTRLTVT.

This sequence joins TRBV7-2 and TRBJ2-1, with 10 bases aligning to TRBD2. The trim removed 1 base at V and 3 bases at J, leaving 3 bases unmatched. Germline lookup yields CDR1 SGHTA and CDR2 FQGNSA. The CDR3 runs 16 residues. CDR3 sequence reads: CASSLEASGGYNEQFF. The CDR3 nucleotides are TGTGCCAGCAGCTTAGAGGCTAGCGGGGGCTACAATGAGCAGTTCTTC.

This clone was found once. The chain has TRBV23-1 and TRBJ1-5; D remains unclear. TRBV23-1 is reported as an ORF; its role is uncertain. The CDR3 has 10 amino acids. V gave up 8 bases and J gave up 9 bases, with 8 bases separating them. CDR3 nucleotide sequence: TGCGCCAGCTGGGCCGGGCCCCAGCATTTT. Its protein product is CASWAGPQHF.

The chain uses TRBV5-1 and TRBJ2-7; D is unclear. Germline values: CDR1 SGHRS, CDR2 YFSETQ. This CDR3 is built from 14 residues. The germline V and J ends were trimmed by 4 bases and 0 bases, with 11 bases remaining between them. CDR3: CASSPSASSYEQYF. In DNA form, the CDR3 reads TGCGCCAGCAGCCCCTCTGCCAGCTCCTACGAGCAGTACTTC.

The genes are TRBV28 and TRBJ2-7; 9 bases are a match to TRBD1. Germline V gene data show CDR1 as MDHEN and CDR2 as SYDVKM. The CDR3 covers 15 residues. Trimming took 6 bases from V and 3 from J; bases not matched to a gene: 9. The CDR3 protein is CASSSTGTGIYEQYF. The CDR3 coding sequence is TGTGCCAGCAGCTCAACCGGGACAGGGATCTACGAGCAGTACTTC.

CDR3 amino acids: CASSPLQVAGIRGIGELFF. Written as DNA, the CDR3 is TGTGCCAGCAGCCCCCTCCAAGTAGCGGGAATAAGGGGAATCGGGGAGCTGTTTTTT. The V gene is TRBV7-9, the J gene TRBJ2-2, with 8 nucleotides matching TRBD2. The CDR3 covers 19 residues. Germline CDR1 and CDR2: SEHNR and FQNEAQ (reference sequence). After removal of 5 bases from V and 7 bases from J, the junction contained 21 bases not matched to a gene.

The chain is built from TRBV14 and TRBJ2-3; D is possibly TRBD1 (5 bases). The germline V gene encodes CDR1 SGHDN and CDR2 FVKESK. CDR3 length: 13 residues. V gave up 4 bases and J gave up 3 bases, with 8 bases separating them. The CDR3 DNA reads TGTGCCAGCAGCCTTCAGGGAACAGATACGCAGTATTTT. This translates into CASSLQGTDTQYF.

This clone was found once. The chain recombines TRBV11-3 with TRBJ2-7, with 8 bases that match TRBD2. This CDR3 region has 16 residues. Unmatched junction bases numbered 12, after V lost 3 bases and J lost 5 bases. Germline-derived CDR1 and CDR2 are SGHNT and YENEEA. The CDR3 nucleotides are TGTGCCAGCAGCTTCGCGACGGGGGGGCCCGAGCACGAGCAGTACTTC. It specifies CASSFATGGPEHEQYF. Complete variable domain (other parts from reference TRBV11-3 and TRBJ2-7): EAGVVQSPRYKIIEKKQPVAFWCNPISGHNTLYWYLQNLGQGPELLIRYENEEAVDDSQLPKDRFSAERLKGVDSTLKIQPAELGDSAVYLCASSFATGGPEHEQYFGPGTRLTVT.

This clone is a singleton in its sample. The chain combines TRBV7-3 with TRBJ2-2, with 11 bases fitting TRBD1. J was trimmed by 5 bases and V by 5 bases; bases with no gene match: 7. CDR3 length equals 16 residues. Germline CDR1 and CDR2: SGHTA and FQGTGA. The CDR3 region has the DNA TGTGCCAGCAGCGACGGACAGGGGGCTGGGACCGGGGAGCTGTTTTTT. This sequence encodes CASSDGQGAGTGELFF.

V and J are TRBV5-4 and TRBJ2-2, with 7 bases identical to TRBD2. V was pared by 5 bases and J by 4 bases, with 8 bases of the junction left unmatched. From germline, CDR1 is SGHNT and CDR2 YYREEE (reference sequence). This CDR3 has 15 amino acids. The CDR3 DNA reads TGTGCCAGCAGGCTAGGTGGGGGGGGCACCGGGGAGCTGTTTTTT. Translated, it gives CASRLGGGGTGELFF.

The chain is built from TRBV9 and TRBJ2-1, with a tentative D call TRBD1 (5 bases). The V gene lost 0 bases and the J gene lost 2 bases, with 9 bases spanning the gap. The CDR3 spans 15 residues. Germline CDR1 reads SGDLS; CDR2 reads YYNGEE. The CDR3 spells CASSVAQETYNEQFF. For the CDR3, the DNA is TGTGCCAGCAGCGTAGCACAGGAGACCTACAATGAGCAGTTCTTC.

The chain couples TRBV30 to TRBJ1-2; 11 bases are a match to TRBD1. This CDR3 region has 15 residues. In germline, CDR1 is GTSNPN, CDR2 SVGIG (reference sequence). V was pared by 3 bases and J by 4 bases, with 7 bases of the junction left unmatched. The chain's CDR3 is CAWSGGQGAVYGYTF. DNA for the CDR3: TGTGCCTGGAGCGGAGGACAGGGGGCCGTCTATGGCTACACCTTC.

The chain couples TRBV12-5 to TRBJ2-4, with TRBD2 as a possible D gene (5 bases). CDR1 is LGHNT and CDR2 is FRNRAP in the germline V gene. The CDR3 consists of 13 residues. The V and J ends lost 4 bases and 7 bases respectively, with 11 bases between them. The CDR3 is CASGSNGLNIQYF. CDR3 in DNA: TGTGCTAGTGGTTCAAACGGACTGAACATTCAGTACTTC.

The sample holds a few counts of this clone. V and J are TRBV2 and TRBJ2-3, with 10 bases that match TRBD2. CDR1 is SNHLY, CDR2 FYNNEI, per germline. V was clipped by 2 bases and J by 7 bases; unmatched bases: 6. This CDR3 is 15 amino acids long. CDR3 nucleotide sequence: TGTGCCAGCAGTGAAAAGCGGGAGGGCCGCCATACGCAGTATTTT. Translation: CASSEKREGRHTQYF.

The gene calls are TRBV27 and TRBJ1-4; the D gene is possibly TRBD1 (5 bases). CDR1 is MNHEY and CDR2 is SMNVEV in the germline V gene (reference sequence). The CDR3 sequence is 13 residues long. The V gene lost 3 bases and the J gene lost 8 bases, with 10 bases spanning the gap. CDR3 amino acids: CASSFQGYEKLFF. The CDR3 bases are TGTGCCAGCAGTTTCCAGGGATACGAAAAACTGTTTTTT.

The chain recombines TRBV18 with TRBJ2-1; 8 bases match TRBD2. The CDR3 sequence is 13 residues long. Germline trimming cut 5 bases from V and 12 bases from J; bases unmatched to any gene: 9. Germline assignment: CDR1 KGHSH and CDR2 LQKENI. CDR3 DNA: TGTGCCAGCTCAGGAATGAGGACTAGCCCGCAGTTCTTC. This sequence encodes CASSGMRTSPQFF. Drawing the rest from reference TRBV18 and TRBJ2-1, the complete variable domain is NAGVMQNPRHLVRRRGQEARLRCSPMKGHSHVYWYRQLPEEGLKFMVYLQKENIIDESGMPKERFSAEFPKEGPSILRIQQVVRGDSAAYFCASSGMRTSPQFFGPGTRLTVL.

Here the CDR3 reads CASSISTSGGHTDTQYF. The CDR3 DNA reads as TGTGCCAGTAGTATCTCGACTAGCGGGGGACACACAGATACGCAGTATTTT. The J gene is TRBJ2-3, the V gene TRBV19; 12 positions agree with TRBD2. In germline, CDR1 is LNHDA, CDR2 SQIVND (reference sequence). This CDR3 is built from 17 residues. With 3 bases clipped from V and 2 bases from J, the junction kept 6 bases outside the gene matches.

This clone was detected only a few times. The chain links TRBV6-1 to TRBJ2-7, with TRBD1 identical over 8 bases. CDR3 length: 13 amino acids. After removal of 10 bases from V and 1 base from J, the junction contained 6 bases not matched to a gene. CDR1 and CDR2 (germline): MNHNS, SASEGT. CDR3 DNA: TGTGCCACCGACAGGGGCCCTTCCTACGAGCAGTACTTC. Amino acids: CATDRGPSYEQYF.

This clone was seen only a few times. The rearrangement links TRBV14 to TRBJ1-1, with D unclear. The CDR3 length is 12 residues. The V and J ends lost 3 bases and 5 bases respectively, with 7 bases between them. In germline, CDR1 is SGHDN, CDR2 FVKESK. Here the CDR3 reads CASSHRKTEAFF. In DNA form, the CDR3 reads TGTGCCAGCAGCCACAGGAAGACTGAAGCTTTCTTT.

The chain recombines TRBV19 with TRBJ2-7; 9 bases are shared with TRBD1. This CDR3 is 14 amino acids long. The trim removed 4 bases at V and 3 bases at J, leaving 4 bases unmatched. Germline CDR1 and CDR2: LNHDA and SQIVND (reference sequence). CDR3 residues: CASSTNRGHYEQYF. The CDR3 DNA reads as TGTGCCAGTAGTACGAACAGGGGGCACTACGAGCAGTACTTC.

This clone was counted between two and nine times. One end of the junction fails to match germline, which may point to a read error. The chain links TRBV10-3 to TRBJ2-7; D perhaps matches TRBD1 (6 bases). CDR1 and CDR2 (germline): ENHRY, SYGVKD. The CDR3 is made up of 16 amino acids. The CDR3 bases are TGTGCCAGCAGTGAAGGCAGGGGTCGGTATTCCTACGAGCAGTACTTC. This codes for CASSEGRGRYSYEQYF.